This entry features one T cell receptor beta chain sequence. This sample stems from a study of cytomegalovirus exposure and HLA in healthy donors. Clones were sequenced by immunoSEQ multiplex PCR, and TCRdb holds only the in-frame ones, with some missing. The sample holds about 160,000 clones; roughly 84% are singletons and the top ten take approximately 10%. Germline V gives CDR1 SGHRS, CDR2 YFSETQ. J gave up 1 base and V 6 bases, and 6 bases lay outside the gene matches. This CDR3 spans 14 amino acids. The chain carries TRBV5-1 and TRBJ1-1, with 7 bases aligning to TRBD1. The source of this sequence is a man aged 25 to 45 in good health and CMV-seropositive. The specimen sequenced was PBMCs. The CDR3 sequence: CASTTGQENTEAFF. CDR3 nucleotides: TGCGCCAGCACTACCGGACAGGAGAACACTGAAGCTTTCTTT. The whole variable domain, filled in from reference TRBV5-1 and TRBJ1-1, reads KAGVTQTPRYLIKTRGQQVTLSCSPISGHRSVSWYQQTPGQGLQFLFEYFSETQRNKGNFPGRFSGRQFSNSRSEMNVSTLELGDSALYLCASTTGQENTEAFFGQGTRLTVV.